A selection of T cell receptor beta chains follows, all from one sample in a study of PD-L1 blockade in urothelial cancer. Sequenced by immunoSEQ multiplex PCR; TCRdb stores in-frame clones only, minus some. In the table there are around 80,000 clones, approximately 90% of which are singletons. This specimen consisted of PBMCs, obtained around atezolizumab (anti-PD-L1) treatment. The receptors originated from an elderly woman with urothelial cancer. CDR3s include the opening cysteine and the closing phenylalanine or tryptophan. Each record gives: J gene, clone size, CDR3 length, D gene, V gene, CDR3 protein, CDR3 DNA. D genes are given only for firm matches. Not every row has a clone size; where given, it reads once, few, many or a size class.

TRBJ2-1 - 14 - TRBV19 CASSIDLGRVEQFF TGTGCCAGTAGTATAGATCTAGGGCGGGTTGAGCAGTTCTTC
TRBJ2-3 - 16 - TRBV5-1 CASSPGRGTSTDTQYF TGCGCCAGCAGCCCTGGGCGCGGGACCTCCACAGATACGCAGTATTTT
TRBJ2-1 - 16 TRBD1 TRBV19 CASPRTGKSSYNEQFF TGTGCCAGCCCCAGGACAGGGAAGAGCTCCTACAATGAGCAGTTCTTC
TRBJ2-1 - 15 TRBD2 TRBV7-9 CASSPGTSAYNEQFF TGTGCCAGCAGTCCCGGGACTAGCGCCTACAATGAGCAGTTCTTC
TRBJ2-7 - 13 - TRBV7-9 CASEGDGSYEQYF TGTGCCAGCGAGGGAGACGGGAGCTACGAGCAGTACTTC
TRBJ2-1 few 16 - TRBV10-3 CAISEYLASGDNEQFF TGTGCCATCAGTGAGTATCTAGCGTCTGGTGACAATGAGCAGTTCTTC
TRBJ2-1 - 17 TRBD2 TRBV5-1 CASSPGTLAGRDNEQFF TGCGCCAGCAGCCCGGGGACACTAGCGGGAAGGGACAATGAGCAGTTCTTC
TRBJ2-1 - 15 - TRBV5-6 CASRARSDGVDEQFF TGTGCCAGCAGAGCAAGAAGCGACGGGGTCGATGAGCAGTTCTTC
TRBJ1-5 few 13 TRBD1 TRBV6-5 CASRGTGGETQHF TGTGCCAGCAGAGGTACAGGGGGCGAAACCCAGCATTTT
TRBJ1-2 - 17 - TRBV12-2 CASRLSLAGPRDYGYTF TGTGCAAGTCGCTTGAGTCTGGCGGGGCCCCGGGACTATGGCTACACCTTC
TRBJ2-2 - 13 - TRBV9 CASSVGGHGELFF TGTGCCAGCAGCGTAGGGGGACACGGGGAGCTGTTTTTT
TRBJ2-1 - 12 TRBD1 TRBV16 CASSAQGDEQFF TGTGCCAGCAGCGCCCAGGGGGATGAGCAGTTCTTC
TRBJ2-7 - 17 - TRBV5-1 CASSSTLATANSYEQYF TGCGCCAGCAGCTCAACCCTAGCGACAGCGAATTCCTACGAGCAGTACTTC
TRBJ2-7 - 15 TRBD1 TRBV15 CATSRDQGAYYEQYF TGTGCCACCAGCAGAGACCAGGGGGCATACTACGAGCAGTACTTC
TRBJ2-7 - 14 TRBD1 TRBV28 CASRLDRVLNEQYF TGTGCCAGCAGGCTGGACAGGGTCTTGAACGAGCAGTACTTC
TRBJ2-3 - 15 TRBD1 TRBV30 CAWSRDRASTDTQYF TGTGCCTGGAGCCGGGACAGGGCCAGCACAGATACGCAGTATTTT
TRBJ2-6 - 16 - TRBV5-4 CASSSLTVSGANVLTF TGTGCCAGCAGCTCCCTTACAGTATCTGGGGCCAACGTCCTGACTTTC
TRBJ1-1 - 13 - TRBV5-1 CASSSTLGGEAFF TGCGCCAGCAGCTCCACCCTCGGAGGAGAAGCTTTCTTT
TRBJ2-5 - 16 TRBD1 TRBV5-4 CASSTGTGGGQETQYF TGTGCCAGCAGCACCGGGACAGGGGGCGGGCAAGAGACCCAGTACTTC
TRBJ2-1 - 15 - TRBV5-1 CASSLGQALGDEQFF TGCGCCAGCAGCTTGGGGCAGGCCCTAGGGGATGAGCAGTTCTTC
TRBJ2-1 - 13 - TRBV9 CASSVVLGNEQFF TGTGCCAGCAGCGTAGTACTAGGCAATGAGCAGTTCTTC
TRBJ1-1 - 16 - TRBV27 CASSFLRGQRNTEAFF TGTGCCAGCAGTTTTCTTCGCGGACAGAGGAACACTGAAGCTTTCTTT
TRBJ2-5 - 15 - TRBV4-2 CASSQVSKAGETQYF TGTGCCAGCAGCCAAGTCTCAAAAGCGGGCGAGACCCAGTACTTC
TRBJ2-1 once 20 TRBD2 TRBV7-8 CASSLVAGTSGRGSYNEQFF TGTGCCAGCAGCTTAGTCGCTGGGACTAGCGGGAGAGGTTCCTACAATGAGCAGTTCTTC
TRBJ2-1 - 15 TRBD1 TRBV5-1 CASSTGGGGYNEQFF TGCGCCAGCTCCACAGGGGGAGGTGGCTACAATGAGCAGTTCTTC
TRBJ1-1 - 13 TRBD1 TRBV19 CASEDRENTEAFF TGTGCCAGCGAGGACAGGGAGAACACTGAAGCTTTCTTT
TRBJ1-1 - 15 TRBD1 TRBV2 CASREEQGGWTEAFF TGTGCCAGCAGGGAAGAACAGGGGGGATGGACTGAAGCTTTCTTT
TRBJ1-6 - 12 - TRBV30 CAWANQNSPLHF TGTGCCTGGGCGAACCAAAATTCACCCCTCCACTTT
TRBJ2-1 once 14 TRBD2 TRBV19 CASSPGGPYNEQFF TGTGCCAGTAGTCCGGGGGGACCATACAATGAGCAGTTCTTC
TRBJ2-2 - 14 - TRBV7-3 CASLRGGNTGELFF TGTGCCAGCTTAAGGGGGGGGAACACCGGGGAGCTGTTTTTT
TRBJ1-4 once 14 - TRBV19 CASSYRVAPEKLFF TGTGCCAGTAGTTACAGAGTCGCCCCTGAAAAACTGTTTTTT
TRBJ2-7 - 13 TRBD1 TRBV28 CASSPGQVYEQYF TGTGCCAGCAGTCCTGGACAGGTCTACGAGCAGTACTTC
TRBJ2-3 - 15 TRBD2 TRBV5-4 CASSLTSGWTDTQYF TGTGCCAGCAGCTTGACTAGCGGGTGGACAGATACGCAGTATTTT
TRBJ2-3 once 17 TRBD2 TRBV15 CATSPSLGLAVTDTQYF TGTGCCACCAGCCCCAGTCTAGGACTAGCGGTCACAGATACGCAGTATTTT
TRBJ2-7 - 14 - TRBV9 CASSTDSLPYEQYF TGTGCCAGCAGCACGGACAGCCTGCCCTACGAGCAGTACTTC
TRBJ1-1 - 13 - TRBV11-3 CASSFTSNTEAFF TGTGCCAGCAGCTTCACATCAAACACTGAAGCTTTCTTT
TRBJ2-3 - 16 - TRBV28 CASSPPWGGGTDTQYF TGTGCCAGCAGTCCCCCCTGGGGTGGAGGGACAGATACGCAGTATTTT
TRBJ2-7 - 15 TRBD2 TRBV5-1 CASSLDASGPYEQYF TGCGCCAGCAGCTTGGATGCTAGCGGTCCCTACGAGCAGTACTTC
TRBJ1-2 - 16 - TRBV28 CASRVNSLPGVYGYTF TGTGCCAGCAGGGTTAACAGCCTCCCGGGGGTCTATGGCTACACCTTC
TRBJ2-4 - 14 TRBD1 TRBV5-6 CASSFWDRAGIQYF TGTGCCAGCAGCTTTTGGGACAGGGCAGGCATTCAGTACTTC
TRBJ1-1 - 15 - TRBV5-1 CASSLMSPPGTEAFF TGCGCCAGCAGCTTAATGAGCCCACCGGGGACTGAAGCTTTCTTT
TRBJ2-7 - 14 TRBD2 TRBV15 CATSRRLAGNEQYF TGTGCCACCAGCAGACGACTAGCGGGAAACGAGCAGTACTTC
TRBJ2-1 once 13 TRBD2 TRBV4-2 CASSQRPGREQFF TGTGCCAGCAGCCAACGACCCGGGAGGGAGCAGTTCTTC
TRBJ2-7 - 14 - TRBV9 CASSSTHSSYEQYF TGTGCCAGCAGCTCCACGCACTCTTCCTACGAGCAGTACTTC
TRBJ1-2 - 13 TRBD1 TRBV29-1 CSVGTTGVYGYTF TGCAGCGTGGGAACGACAGGGGTCTATGGCTACACCTTC
TRBJ1-2 - 14 TRBD1 TRBV27 CASSYEGARYGYTF TGTGCCAGCAGTTATGAGGGGGCGCGCTATGGCTACACCTTC
TRBJ1-1 - 15 TRBD1 TRBV15 CATSRDRDRATEAFF TGTGCCACCAGCAGAGATCGGGACAGGGCCACTGAAGCTTTCTTT
TRBJ2-1 - 14 - TRBV5-1 CASRNGTPSKEQFF TGCGCCAGCAGGAACGGGACTCCTTCAAAGGAACAGTTCTTC
TRBJ2-1 - 14 - TRBV11-3 CASSRQGSYNEQFF TGTGCCAGCAGTCGGCAGGGCTCCTACAATGAGCAGTTCTTC
TRBJ2-7 - 18 TRBD1 TRBV2 CASSEPGQGFFSSYEQYF TGTGCCAGCAGTGAACCGGGACAGGGCTTTTTTTCCTCCTACGAGCAGTACTTC
TRBJ1-2 - 16 - TRBV4-2 CASSQDPTGLLYGYTF TGTGCCAGCAGCCAAGATCCGACAGGATTACTCTATGGCTACACCTTC
TRBJ1-2 - 15 - TRBV28 CASSLTVGLGYGYTF TGTGCCAGCAGCCTCACGGTGGGACTGGGCTATGGCTACACCTTC
TRBJ2-1 - 12 - TRBV30 CAWMRATEEQFF TGTGCCTGGATGCGAGCTACGGAGGAGCAGTTCTTC
TRBJ1-3 once 16 - TRBV5-1 CASSPVTATSGNTIYF TGCGCCAGCAGCCCCGTGACAGCCACCTCTGGAAACACCATATATTTT
TRBJ2-3 - 13 - TRBV19 CASGVQGTDTQYF TGTGCCAGTGGGGTACAGGGCACAGATACGCAGTATTTT
TRBJ2-3 - 14 - TRBV4-2 CASSRDIHTRDQYF TGTGCCAGCAGCCGGGACATCCACACCCGAGACCAGTATTTT